There are a few counts of the clone carrying this T cell receptor (beta chain). What it recognizes is unknown. The data were obtained in a study of beta chain features in type 1 diabetes. For the study at large: Healthy donors and patients showed comparable age, gender and cell yields. Study-wide findings and caveats: Sampled from patients, naive, central memory and Treg TCRB repertoires appeared more similar than those sampled from healthy donors. Shorter TCRB CDR3s, moderately but significantly so, were found in Type 1 diabetes patients in all four CD4+ subsets.

CD4+ naive, central memory, regulatory and stem cell-like memory cells were sorted via CD45RO/CCR7/CD25/CD127/CD95/CD27. The CDR3 consists of 14 residues. Per the germline V gene, CDR1 is SEHNR and CDR2 is FQNEAQ (reference sequence). J was trimmed by 5 bases and V by 5 bases; bases with no gene match: 3. The whole isolated RNA underwent reverse transcription, so sequencing captured expressed TCRB transcripts. Libraries were prepared by immunoSEQ multiplex PCR; TCRdb keeps only in-frame clonotypes and omits some of them. The sample includes 120,000 to 150,000 clones, about 13% seen only once; the top ten take 1.3%.

Sequenced material: central memory CD4+ T cells from blood. The receptor's source is a man in his late teens or twenties with type 1 diabetes. V and J are TRBV7-9 and TRBJ1-2; TRBD1 aligns across 12 bases. The CDR3 loop is CASSPGQGAYGYTF. CDR3 bases: TGTGCCAGCAGCCCGGGACAGGGGGCATATGGCTACACCTTC.